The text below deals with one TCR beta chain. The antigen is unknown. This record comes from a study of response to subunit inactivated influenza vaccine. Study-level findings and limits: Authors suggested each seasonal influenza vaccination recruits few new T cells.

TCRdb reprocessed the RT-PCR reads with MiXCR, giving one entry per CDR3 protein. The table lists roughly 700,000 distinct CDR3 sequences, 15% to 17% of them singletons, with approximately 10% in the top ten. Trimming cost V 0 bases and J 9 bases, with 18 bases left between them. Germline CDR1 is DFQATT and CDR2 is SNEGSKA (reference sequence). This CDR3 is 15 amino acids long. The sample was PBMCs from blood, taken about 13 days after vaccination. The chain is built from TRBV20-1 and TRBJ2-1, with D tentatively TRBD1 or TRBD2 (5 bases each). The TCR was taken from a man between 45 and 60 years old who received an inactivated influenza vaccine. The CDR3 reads CSARDTGRARGEQFF. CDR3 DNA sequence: TGCAGTGCTAGAGATACGGGACGGGCTAGAGGTGAGCAGTTCTTC.